This TCR beta chain was obtained from a study of identical twins. TCRdb fed the 5' RACE reads into MiXCR, producing one record per CDR3 protein. The table has approximately 690,000 distinct CDR3 sequences, 6.1% seen once. There are a few counts of this clonotype. There are 18 residues in the CDR3. V was clipped by 2 bases and J by 0 bases; unmatched bases: 10. Germline V gene lookup returns CDR1 SGHRS and CDR2 YFSETQ. The source material was naive T cells sorted from blood. The chain recombines TRBV5-1 with TRBJ2-1; TRBD2 aligns across 8 bases. The clonotype comes from a young man in good health. The CDR3 region is CASSLVGGRLRSYNEQFF. CDR3 coding DNA: TGCGCCAGCAGCTTAGTGGGCGGGAGGCTGCGCTCCTACAATGAGCAGTTCTTC.